This is a list of T cell receptor beta chains from one sample in a study of glioma-infiltrating T cells after dendritic cell vaccination. Here immunoSEQ multiplex PCR was the method, and the copy in TCRdb shows in-frame clones only, minus some. The sample holds roughly 38,000 clones, 82% seen once. The material was blood, obtained before dendritic cell vaccination. Receptor source: a human donor with glioblastoma. The CDR3 runs from the conserved cysteine through the conserved F or W. A D gene is named only where the DNA matches it firmly. Not every row has a clone size; where given, it reads once, few, many or a size class.

J gene	clone size	D gene	V gene	CDR3 protein	CDR3 DNA
TRBJ1-2	.	.	TRBV4-1	CASSPLLGPNYGYTF	TGCGCCAGCAGCCCCCTCCTTGGCCCTAACTATGGCTACACCTTC
TRBJ2-5	.	TRBD1	TRBV7-8	CASSPMQGAGETQYF	TGTGCCAGCAGCCCCATGCAGGGGGCAGGGGAGACCCAGTACTTC
TRBJ2-1	.	.	TRBV25-1	CASSEFGDWGNEQFF	TGTGCCAGCAGTGAATTCGGGGATTGGGGCAATGAGCAGTTCTTC
TRBJ1-5	few	.	TRBV5-5	CASSLTTKAGQPQHF	TGTGCCAGCAGCCTGACTACTAAGGCTGGGCAGCCCCAGCATTTT
TRBJ1-6	few	.	TRBV6-6	CASSYSTGTSSPLHF	TGTGCCAGCAGTTACTCGACAGGCACCAGTTCACCCCTCCACTTT
TRBJ2-1	few	TRBD2	TRBV4-1	CASSSVSSGQTTYNEQFF	TGCGCCAGCTCGTCGGTCTCTAGCGGGCAAACAACCTACAATGAGCAGTTCTTC
TRBJ2-2	.	TRBD2	TRBV5-4	CASRHLGGDYTGELFF	TGTGCCAGCAGGCACTTGGGGGGGGACTACACCGGGGAGCTGTTTTTT
TRBJ1-6	.	.	TRBV14	CASSQRGSPLHF	TGTGCCAGCAGCCAAAGAGGGTCACCCCTCCACTTT
TRBJ2-5	.	.	TRBV11-1	CASSLVGLQETQYF	TGTGCCAGCAGCTTAGTGGGACTCCAAGAGACCCAGTACTTC
TRBJ2-3	few	.	TRBV6-5	CASRNTAEADTQYF	TGTGCCAGCAGAAACACAGCTGAAGCAGATACGCAGTATTTT
TRBJ2-3	.	.	TRBV9	CASSMTHRTDTQYF	TGTGCCAGCAGCATGACTCACCGCACAGATACGCAGTATTTT
TRBJ2-3	once	TRBD1	TRBV7-2	CASRLPTGGADTQYF	TGTGCCAGCAGACTTCCGACAGGGGGCGCAGATACGCAGTATTTT
TRBJ1-2	.	TRBD1	TRBV14	CASSRALTGGYGYTF	TGTGCCAGCAGCCGGGCCTTGACAGGGGGCTATGGCTACACCTTC
TRBJ1-4	.	.	TRBV30	CAWSVREGSGLELFF	TGTGCCTGGAGTGTAAGGGAGGGGAGTGGGTTAGAACTGTTTTTT
TRBJ1-5	.	.	TRBV7-2	CASSFRDSNQPQHF	TGTGCCAGCAGCTTTCGGGATAGCAATCAGCCCCAGCATTTT
TRBJ1-2	.	TRBD1	TRBV7-2	CASSLRGGTGDSYGYTF	TGTGCCAGCAGCTTAAGGGGCGGGACAGGGGATTCCTATGGCTACACCTTC
TRBJ2-1	.	.	TRBV30	CAWSILTNEQFF	TGTGCCTGGAGTATCCTGACTAATGAGCAGTTCTTC
TRBJ2-2	.	TRBD2	TRBV19	CASSRPGGAGGELFF	TGTGCCAGTAGTCGTCCCGGGGGGGCAGGCGGGGAGCTGTTTTTT
TRBJ2-7	.	.	TRBV6-1	CASTYEVRAYEQYF	TGTGCCAGCACCTACGAAGTCCGCGCCTACGAGCAGTACTTC
TRBJ2-4	.	TRBD2	TRBV7-3	CASSLKGGSGGNIQYF	TGTGCCAGCAGCTTAAAGGGTGGGAGCGGGGGAAACATTCAGTACTTC
TRBJ1-4	.	.	TRBV19	CASSIGRAYEKLFF	TGTGCCAGTAGTATCGGCAGGGCCTATGAAAAACTGTTTTTT
TRBJ2-1	few	TRBD2	TRBV4-2	CASSLGLAGGALNEQFF	TGTGCCAGCAGCCTTGGACTAGCGGGGGGGGCCCTCAATGAGCAGTTCTTC
TRBJ2-7	.	TRBD2	TRBV10-2	CASTLTSGSSYEQYF	TGCGCCAGCACCTTGACTAGCGGATCTTCCTACGAGCAGTACTTC
TRBJ2-5	.	TRBD2	TRBV5-1	CASIRGGGARETQYF	TGCGCCAGCATCCGAGGCGGGGGGGCCCGAGAGACCCAGTACTTC
TRBJ2-1	.	.	TRBV6-4	CASRPRGHEQFF	TGTGCCAGCAGGCCCAGGGGTCATGAGCAGTTCTTC
TRBJ2-7	.	TRBD1	TRBV19	CASRAGTGGDYEQYF	TGTGCCAGTAGAGCCGGGACAGGGGGAGACTACGAGCAGTACTTC
TRBJ2-7	.	TRBD1	TRBV11-1	CASRQGASYGQYF	TGTGCCAGCAGACAGGGGGCCTCCTACGGGCAGTACTTC
TRBJ2-4	medium-sized	.	TRBV11-3	CASSLGRQGSGKNIQYF	TGTGCCAGCAGCTTAGGGAGGCAGGGGTCGGGCAAAAACATTCAGTACTTC